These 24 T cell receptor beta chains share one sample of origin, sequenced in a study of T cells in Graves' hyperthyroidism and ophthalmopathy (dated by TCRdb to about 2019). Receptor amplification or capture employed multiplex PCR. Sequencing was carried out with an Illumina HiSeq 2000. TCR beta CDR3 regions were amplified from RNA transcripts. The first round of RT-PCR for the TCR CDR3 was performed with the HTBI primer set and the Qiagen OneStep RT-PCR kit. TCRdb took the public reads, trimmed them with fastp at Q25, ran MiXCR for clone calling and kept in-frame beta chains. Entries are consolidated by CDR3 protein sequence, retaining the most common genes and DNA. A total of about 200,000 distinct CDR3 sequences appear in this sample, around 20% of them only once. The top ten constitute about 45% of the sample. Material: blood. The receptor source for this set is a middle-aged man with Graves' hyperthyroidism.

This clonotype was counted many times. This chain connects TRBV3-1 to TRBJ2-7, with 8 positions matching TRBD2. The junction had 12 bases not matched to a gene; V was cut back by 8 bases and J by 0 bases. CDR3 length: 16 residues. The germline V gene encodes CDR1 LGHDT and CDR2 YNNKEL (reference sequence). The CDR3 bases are TGTGCCAGCGTCCCCCCGCCGGGGGGGGACTCCTACGAGCAGTACTTC. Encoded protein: CASVPPPGGDSYEQYF.

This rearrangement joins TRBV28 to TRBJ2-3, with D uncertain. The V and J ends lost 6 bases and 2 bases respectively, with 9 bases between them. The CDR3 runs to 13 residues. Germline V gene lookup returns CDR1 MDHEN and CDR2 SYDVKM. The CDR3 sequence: CASSLGNTDTQYF. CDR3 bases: TGTGCCAGCAGCCTGGGGAACACAGATACGCAGTATTTT.

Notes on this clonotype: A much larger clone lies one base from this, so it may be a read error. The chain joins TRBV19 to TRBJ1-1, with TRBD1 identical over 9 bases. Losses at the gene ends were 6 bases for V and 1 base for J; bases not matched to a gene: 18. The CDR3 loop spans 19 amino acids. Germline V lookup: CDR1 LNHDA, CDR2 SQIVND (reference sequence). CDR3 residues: CASSPPPGGTGCQNTEAFF. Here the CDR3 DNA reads TGTGCCAGTAGCCCCCCCCCTGGGGGGACAGGGTGCCAGAACACTGAAGCTTTCTTT.

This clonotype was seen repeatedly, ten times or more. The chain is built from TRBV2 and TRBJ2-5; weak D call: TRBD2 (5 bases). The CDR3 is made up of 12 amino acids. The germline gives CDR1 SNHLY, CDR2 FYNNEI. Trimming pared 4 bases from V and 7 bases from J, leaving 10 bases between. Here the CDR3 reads CASSARRGTQYF. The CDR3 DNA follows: TGTGCCAGCAGTGCCCGCCGGGGGACCCAGTACTTC.

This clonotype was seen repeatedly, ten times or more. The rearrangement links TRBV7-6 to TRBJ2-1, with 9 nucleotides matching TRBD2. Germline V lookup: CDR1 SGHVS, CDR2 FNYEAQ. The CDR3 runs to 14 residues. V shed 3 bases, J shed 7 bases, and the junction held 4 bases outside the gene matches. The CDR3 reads CASSLGRGGNEQFF. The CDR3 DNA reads TGTGCCAGCAGCTTGGGGCGGGGGGGGAATGAGCAGTTCTTC.

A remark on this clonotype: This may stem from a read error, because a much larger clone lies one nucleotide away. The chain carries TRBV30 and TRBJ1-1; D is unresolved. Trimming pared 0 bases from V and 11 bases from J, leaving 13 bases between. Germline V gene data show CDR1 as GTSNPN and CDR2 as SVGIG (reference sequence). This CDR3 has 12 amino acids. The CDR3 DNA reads TGTGCCTGGAGTGTTGGCAGTGAGTTCGCTTTCTTT. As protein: CAWSVGSEFAFF.

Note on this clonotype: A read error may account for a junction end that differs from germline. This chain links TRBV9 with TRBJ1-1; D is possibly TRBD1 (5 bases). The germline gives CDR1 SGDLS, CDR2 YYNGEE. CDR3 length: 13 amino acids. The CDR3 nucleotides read TGTGCCAGCAGCGACCGGACGGACACTGAAGCTCTCTTT. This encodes CASSDRTDTEALF.

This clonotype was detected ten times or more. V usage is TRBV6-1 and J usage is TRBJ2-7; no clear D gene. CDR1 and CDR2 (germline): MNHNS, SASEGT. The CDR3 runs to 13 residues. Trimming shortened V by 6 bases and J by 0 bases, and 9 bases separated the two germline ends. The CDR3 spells CASSPQRSYEQYF. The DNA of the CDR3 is TGTGCCAGCAGCCCACAGCGCTCCTACGAGCAGTACTTC.

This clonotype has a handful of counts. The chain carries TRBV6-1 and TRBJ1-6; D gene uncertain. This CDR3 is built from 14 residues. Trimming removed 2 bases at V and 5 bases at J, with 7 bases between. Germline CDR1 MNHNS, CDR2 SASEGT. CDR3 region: CASSESINNSPLHF. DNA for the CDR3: TGTGCCAGCAGTGAATCCATCAATAATTCACCCCTCCACTTT.

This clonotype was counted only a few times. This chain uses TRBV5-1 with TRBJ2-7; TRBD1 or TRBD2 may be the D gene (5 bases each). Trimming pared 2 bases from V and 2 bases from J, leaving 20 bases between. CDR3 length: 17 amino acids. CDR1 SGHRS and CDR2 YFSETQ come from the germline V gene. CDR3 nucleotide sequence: TGCGCCAGCAGCTTATATCAAACCGGGACGTCGACCTACGAGCAGTACTTC. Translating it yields CASSLYQTGTSTYEQYF.

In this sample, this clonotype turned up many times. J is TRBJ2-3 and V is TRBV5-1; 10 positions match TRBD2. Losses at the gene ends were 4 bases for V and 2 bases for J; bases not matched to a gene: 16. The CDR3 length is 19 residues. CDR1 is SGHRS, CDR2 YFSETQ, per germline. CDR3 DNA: TGCGCCAGCAGCGGACTAAGCGGGGGGGCGGCACGAGACACAGATACGCAGTATTTT. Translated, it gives CASSGLSGGAARDTDTQYF.

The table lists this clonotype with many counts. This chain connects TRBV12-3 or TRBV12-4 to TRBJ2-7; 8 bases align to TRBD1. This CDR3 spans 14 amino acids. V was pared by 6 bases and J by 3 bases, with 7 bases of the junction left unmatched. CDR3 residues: CASRQGATIYEQYF. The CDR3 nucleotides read TGTGCCAGCAGGCAGGGGGCGACTATCTACGAGCAGTACTTC.

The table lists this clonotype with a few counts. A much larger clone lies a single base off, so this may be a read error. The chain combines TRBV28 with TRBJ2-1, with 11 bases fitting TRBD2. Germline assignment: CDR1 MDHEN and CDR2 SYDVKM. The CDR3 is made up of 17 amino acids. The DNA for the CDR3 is TGCACGCGGTGGAGACTAGCGGGACTGAGCTCCTACAATGAGCAGTTCTTC. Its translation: CTRWRLAGLSSYNEQFF.

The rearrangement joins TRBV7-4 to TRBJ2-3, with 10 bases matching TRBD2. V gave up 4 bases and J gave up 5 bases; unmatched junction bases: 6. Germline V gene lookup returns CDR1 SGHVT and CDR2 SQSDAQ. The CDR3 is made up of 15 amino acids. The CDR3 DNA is TGTGCCAGCAGCTCCACAGCGGGGGGGCAAGATACGCAGTATTTT. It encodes CASSSTAGGQDTQYF.

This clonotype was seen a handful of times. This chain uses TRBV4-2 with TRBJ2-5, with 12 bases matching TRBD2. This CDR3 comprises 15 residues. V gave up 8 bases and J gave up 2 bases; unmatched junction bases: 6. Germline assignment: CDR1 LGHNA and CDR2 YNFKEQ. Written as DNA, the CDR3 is TGTGCCAGCGCCTCTAGCGGGGGGGATCAAGAGACCCAGTACTTC. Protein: CASASSGGDQETQYF.

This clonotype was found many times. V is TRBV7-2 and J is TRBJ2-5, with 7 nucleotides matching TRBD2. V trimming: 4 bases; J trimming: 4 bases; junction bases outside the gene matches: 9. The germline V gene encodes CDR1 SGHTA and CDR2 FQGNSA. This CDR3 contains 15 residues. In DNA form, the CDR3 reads TGTGCCAGCAGCTCTAGCGGCTACCTACTAGAGACCCAGTACTTC. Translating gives CASSSSGYLLETQYF.

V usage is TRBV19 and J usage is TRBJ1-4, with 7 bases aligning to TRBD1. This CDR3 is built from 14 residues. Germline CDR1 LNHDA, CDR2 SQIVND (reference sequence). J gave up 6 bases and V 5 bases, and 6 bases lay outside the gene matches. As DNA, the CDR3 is TGTGCCAGTAGTCCACAGGGGTTTCATGAAAAACTGTTTTTT. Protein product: CASSPQGFHEKLFF.

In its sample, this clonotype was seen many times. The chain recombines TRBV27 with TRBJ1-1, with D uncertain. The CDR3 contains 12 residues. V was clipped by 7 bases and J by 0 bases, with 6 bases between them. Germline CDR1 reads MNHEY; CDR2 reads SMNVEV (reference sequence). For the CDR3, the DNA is TGTGCCAGCATGGCCCTGAACACTGAAGCTTTCTTT. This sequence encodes CASMALNTEAFF.

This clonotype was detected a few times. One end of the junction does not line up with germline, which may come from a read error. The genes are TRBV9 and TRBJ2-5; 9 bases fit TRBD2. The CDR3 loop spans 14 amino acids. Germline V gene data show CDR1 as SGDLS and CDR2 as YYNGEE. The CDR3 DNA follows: TGTGCCAGCAGTGTAGCGGGGGAACGGGAGACCCAGTACTTC. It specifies CASSVAGERETQYF.

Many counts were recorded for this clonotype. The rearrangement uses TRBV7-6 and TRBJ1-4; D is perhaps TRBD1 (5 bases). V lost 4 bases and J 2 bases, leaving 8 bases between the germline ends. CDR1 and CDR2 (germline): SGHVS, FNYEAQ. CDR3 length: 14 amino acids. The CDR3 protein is CASSSGPTNEKLFF. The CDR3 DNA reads TGTGCCAGCAGCTCGGGACCGACTAATGAAAAACTGTTTTTT.

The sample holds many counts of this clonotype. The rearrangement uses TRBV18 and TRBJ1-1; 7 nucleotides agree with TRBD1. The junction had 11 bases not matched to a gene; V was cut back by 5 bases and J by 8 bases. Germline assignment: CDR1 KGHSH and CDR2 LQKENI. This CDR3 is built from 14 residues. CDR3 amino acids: CASSVQGDSREAFF. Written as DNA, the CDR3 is TGTGCCAGCTCAGTGCAAGGGGACAGCAGGGAAGCTTTCTTT.

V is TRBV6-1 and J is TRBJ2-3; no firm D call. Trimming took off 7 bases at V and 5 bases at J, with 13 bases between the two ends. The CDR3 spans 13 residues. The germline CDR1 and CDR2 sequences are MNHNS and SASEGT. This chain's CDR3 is CASTPPGGDTQYF. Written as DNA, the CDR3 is TGTGCCAGCACTCCTCCGGGCGGAGATACGCAGTATTTT.

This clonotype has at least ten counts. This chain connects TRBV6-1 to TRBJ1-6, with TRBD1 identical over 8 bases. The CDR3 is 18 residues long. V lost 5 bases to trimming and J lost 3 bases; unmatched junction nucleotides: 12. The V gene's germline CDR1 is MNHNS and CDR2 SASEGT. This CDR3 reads CASSSPAGTGDYNSPLHF. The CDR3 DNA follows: TGTGCCAGCAGTTCGCCAGCCGGGACAGGCGACTATAATTCACCCCTCCACTTT.

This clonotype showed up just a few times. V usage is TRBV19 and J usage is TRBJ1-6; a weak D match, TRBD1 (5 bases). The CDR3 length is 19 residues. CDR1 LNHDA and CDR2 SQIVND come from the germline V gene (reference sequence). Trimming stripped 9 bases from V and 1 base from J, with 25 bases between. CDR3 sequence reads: CARGRLSGKMVSYNSPLHF. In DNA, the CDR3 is TGTGCCAGGGGAAGACTATCAGGGAAGATGGTGTCCTATAATTCACCCCTCCACTTT.